This T cell receptor beta chain was captured by sequencing in a study of cytomegalovirus exposure and HLA in healthy donors. The CDR3 has 12 amino acids. The ends were cut back, 3 bases at V and 0 bases at J, with 4 bases in the middle. Germline V gene lookup returns CDR1 SQVTM and CDR2 ANQGSEA. Vbeta (60) and Jbeta (13) primers were used in the PCR. The data were produced by immunoSEQ multiplex PCR, yet TCRdb's version contains in-frame clones alone and is incomplete. The sample lists about 98,000 clones; roughly 82% were seen once. This sequence was found in a human donor in good health. The source material was PBMCs. This chain uses TRBV29-1 with TRBJ2-3; D remains ambiguous. The CDR3 region has the DNA TGCAGCGTTGAGTTAAGCACAGATACGCAGTATTTT. Its translation: CSVELSTDTQYF.